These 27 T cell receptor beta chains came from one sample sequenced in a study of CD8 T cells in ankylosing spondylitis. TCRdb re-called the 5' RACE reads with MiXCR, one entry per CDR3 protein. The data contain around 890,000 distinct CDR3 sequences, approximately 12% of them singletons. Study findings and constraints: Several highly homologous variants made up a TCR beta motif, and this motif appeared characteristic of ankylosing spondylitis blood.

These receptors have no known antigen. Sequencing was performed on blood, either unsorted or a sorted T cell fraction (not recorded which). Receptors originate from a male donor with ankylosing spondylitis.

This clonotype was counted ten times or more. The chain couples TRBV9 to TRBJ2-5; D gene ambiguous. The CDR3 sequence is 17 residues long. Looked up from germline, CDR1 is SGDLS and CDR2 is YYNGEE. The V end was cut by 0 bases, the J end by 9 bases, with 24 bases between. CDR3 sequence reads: CASSVDDGRFREVAQYF. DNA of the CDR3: TGTGCCAGCAGCGTAGACGACGGTCGTTTCCGTGAAGTGGCCCAGTACTTC.

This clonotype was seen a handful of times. This chain's CDR3 is CASSYLTGGQPQHF. CDR3 coding DNA: TGTGCCAGCAGTTACCTGACGGGTGGGCAGCCCCAGCATTTT. This chain uses TRBV6-5 with TRBJ1-5; D unclear. Trimming pared 2 bases from V and 7 bases from J, leaving 12 bases between. CDR1 is MNHEY, CDR2 SVGAGI, per germline. The CDR3 is 14 amino acids.

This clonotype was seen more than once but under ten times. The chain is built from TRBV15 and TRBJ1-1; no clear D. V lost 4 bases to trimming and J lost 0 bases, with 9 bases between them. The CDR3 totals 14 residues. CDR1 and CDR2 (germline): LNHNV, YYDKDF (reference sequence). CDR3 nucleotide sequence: TGTGCCACCAGCAAGAGGGTCTTGAACACTGAAGCTTTCTTT. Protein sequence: CATSKRVLNTEAFF.

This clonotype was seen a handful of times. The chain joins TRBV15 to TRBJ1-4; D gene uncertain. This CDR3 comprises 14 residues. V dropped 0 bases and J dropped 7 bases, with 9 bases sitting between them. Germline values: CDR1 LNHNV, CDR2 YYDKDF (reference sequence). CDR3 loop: CATSRDRNGEKLFF. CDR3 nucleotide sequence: TGTGCCACCAGCAGAGATAGGAACGGTGAAAAACTGTTTTTT.

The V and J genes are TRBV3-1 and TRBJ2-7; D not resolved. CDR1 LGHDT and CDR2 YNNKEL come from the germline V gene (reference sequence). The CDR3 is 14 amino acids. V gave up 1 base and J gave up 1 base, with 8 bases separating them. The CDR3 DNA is TGTGCCAGCAGCCAAGTTTACAGTTCCTACGAGCAGTACTTC. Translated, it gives CASSQVYSSYEQYF.

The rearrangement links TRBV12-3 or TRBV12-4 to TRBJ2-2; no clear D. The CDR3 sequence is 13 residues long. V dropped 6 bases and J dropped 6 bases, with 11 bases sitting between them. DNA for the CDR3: TGTGCCAGCAGATTACGCGAAGCCGGGGAGCTGTTTTTT. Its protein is CASRLREAGELFF.

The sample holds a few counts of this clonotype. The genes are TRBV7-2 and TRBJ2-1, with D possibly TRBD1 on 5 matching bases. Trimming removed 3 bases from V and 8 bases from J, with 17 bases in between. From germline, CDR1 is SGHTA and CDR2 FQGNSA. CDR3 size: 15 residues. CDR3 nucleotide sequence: TGTGCCAGCAGCTTCTCGGTGGGGCCTGGAGATGAGCAGTTCTTC. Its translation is CASSFSVGPGDEQFF.

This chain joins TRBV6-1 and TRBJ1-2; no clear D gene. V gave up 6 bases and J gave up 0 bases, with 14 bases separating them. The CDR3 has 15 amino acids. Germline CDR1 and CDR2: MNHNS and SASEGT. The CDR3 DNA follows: TGTGCCAGCAGCCTGGTTTTGGGCACTAACTATGGCTACACCTTC. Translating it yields CASSLVLGTNYGYTF.

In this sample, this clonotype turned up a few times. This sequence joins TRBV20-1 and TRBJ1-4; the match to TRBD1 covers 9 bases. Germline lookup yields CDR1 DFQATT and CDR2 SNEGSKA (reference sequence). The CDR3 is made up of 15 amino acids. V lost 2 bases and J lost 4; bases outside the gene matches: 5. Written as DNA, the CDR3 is TGCAGTGCTAGAAGTTCGGACAGGGGTAATGAAAAACTGTTTTTT. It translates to CSARSSDRGNEKLFF.

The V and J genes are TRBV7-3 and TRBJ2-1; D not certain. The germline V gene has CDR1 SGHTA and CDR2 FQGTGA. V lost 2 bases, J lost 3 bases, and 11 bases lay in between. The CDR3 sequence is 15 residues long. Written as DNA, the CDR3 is TGTGCCAGCAGCTTAGGCAGTAGGTTCTACAATGAGCAGTTCTTC. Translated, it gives CASSLGSRFYNEQFF.

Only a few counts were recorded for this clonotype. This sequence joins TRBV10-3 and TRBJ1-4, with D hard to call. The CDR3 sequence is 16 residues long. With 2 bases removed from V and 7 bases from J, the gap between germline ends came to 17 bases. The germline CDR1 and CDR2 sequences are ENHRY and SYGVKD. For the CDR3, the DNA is TGTGCCATCAGTGAGGTGGCAGCGCAAGAAGGTGAAAAACTGTTTTTT. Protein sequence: CAISEVAAQEGEKLFF.

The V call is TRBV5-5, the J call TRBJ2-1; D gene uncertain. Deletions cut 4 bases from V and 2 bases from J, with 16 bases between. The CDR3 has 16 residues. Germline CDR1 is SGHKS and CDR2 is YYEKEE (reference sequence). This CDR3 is CASSQKPGPTYNEQFF. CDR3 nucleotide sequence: TGTGCCAGCAGCCAAAAACCGGGCCCCACCTACAATGAGCAGTTCTTC.

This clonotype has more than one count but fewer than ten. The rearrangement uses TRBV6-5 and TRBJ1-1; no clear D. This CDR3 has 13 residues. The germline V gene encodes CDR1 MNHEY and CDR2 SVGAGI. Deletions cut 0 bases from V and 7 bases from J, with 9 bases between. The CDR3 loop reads CASSYSAGYEAFF. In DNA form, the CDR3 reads TGTGCCAGCAGTTACTCGGCCGGCTATGAAGCTTTCTTT.

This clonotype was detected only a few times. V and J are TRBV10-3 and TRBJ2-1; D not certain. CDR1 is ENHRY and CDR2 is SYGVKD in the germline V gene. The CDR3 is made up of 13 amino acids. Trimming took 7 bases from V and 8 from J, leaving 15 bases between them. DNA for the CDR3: TGTGCCATCACCCGGTTCCCTGGGGATGAGCAGTTCTTC. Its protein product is CAITRFPGDEQFF.

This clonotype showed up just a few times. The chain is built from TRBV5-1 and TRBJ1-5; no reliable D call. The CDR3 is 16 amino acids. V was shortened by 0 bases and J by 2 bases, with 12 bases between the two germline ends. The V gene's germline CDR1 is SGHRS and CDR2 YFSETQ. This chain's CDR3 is CASSLVPNEGNQPQHF. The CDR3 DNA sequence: TGCGCCAGCAGCTTGGTTCCAAATGAGGGCAATCAGCCCCAGCATTTT.

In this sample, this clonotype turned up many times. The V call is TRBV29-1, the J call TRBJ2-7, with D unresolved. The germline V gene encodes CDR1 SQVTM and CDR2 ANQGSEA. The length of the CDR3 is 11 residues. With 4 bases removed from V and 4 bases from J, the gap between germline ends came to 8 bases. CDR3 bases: TGCAGCGTTGGAAAACCATACGAGCAGTACTTC. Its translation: CSVGKPYEQYF.

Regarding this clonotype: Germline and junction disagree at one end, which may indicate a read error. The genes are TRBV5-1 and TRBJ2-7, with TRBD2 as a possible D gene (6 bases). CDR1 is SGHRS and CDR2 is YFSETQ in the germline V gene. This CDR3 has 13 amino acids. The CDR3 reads CVSSRDSNYEQYF. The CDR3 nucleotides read TGCGTCAGCAGTCGGGACTCCAACTACGAGCAGTACTTC.

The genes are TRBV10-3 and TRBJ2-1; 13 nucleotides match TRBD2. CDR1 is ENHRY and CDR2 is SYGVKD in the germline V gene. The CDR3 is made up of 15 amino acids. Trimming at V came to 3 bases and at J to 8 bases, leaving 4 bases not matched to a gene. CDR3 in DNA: TGTGCCATCAGTGACCAGGGACTAGCGGGATATGAGCAGTTCTTC. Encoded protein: CAISDQGLAGYEQFF.

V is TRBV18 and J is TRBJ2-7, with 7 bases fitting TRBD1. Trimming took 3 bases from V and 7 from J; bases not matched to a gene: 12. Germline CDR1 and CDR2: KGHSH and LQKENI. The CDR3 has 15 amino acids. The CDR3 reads CASSPSPPGQLEQYF. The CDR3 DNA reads TGTGCCAGCTCACCGAGTCCTCCGGGACAGTTGGAGCAGTACTTC.

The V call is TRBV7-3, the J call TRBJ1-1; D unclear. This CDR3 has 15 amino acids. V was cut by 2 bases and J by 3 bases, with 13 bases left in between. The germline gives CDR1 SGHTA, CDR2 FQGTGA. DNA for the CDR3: TGTGCCAGCAGCTTATCGCCAGACGGGTACACTGAAGCTTTCTTT. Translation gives CASSLSPDGYTEAFF. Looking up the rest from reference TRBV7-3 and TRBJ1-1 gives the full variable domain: GAGVSQTPSNKVTEKGKYVELRCDPISGHTALYWYRQSLGQGPEFLIYFQGTGAADDSGLPNDRFFAVRPEGSVSTLKIQRTERGDSAVYLCASSLSPDGYTEAFFGQGTRLTVV.

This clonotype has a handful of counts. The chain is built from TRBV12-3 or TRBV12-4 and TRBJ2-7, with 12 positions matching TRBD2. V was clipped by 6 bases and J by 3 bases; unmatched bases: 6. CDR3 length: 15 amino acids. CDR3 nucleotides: TGTGCCAGCAGATCAGGACTAGCGGGGTTCTACGAGCAGTACTTC. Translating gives CASRSGLAGFYEQYF.

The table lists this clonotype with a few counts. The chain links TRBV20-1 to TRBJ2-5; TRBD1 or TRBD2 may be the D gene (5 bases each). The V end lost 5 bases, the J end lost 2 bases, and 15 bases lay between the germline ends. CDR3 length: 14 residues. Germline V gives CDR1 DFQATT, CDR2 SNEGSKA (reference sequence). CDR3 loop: CSAQRGRSQETQYF. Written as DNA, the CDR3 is TGCAGTGCTCAACGGGGACGGAGTCAAGAGACCCAGTACTTC.

The DNA of the CDR3 is TGCAGTGCTAGTTCTAGCGGATCCTACGAGCAGTACTTC. Its translation is CSASSSGSYEQYF. The V call is TRBV20-1, the J call TRBJ2-7; 7 nucleotides match TRBD2. V shed 3 bases and J 1 base; nucleotides not matched to a gene: 3. The CDR3 runs 13 residues. Germline values: CDR1 DFQATT, CDR2 SNEGSKA (reference sequence).

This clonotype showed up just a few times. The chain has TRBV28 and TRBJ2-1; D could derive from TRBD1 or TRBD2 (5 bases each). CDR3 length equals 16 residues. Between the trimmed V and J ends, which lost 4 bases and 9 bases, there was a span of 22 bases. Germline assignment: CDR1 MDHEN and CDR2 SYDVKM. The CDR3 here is CASSSTGTPGISEQFF. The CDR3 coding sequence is TGTGCCAGCAGTTCCACCGGGACGCCGGGGATTAGTGAGCAGTTCTTC. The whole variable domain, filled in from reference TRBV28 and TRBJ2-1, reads DVKVTQSSRYLVKRTGEKVFLECVQDMDHENMFWYRQDPGLGLRLIYFSYDVKMKEKGDIPEGYSVSREKKERFSLILESASTNQTSMYLCASSSTGTPGISEQFFGPGTRLTVL.

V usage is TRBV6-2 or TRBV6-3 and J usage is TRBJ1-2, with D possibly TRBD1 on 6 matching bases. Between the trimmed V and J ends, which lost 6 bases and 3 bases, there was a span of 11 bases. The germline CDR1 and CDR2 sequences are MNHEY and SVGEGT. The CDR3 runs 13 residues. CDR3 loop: CASRAEGDYGYTF. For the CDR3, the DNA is TGTGCCAGCAGGGCCGAGGGGGACTATGGCTACACCTTC.

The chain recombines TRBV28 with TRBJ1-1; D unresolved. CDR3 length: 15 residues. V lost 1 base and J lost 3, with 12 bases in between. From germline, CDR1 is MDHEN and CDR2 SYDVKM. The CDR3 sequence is CASSLLRAAYTEAFF. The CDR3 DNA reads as TGTGCCAGCAGTTTATTAAGGGCAGCCTACACTGAAGCTTTCTTT.

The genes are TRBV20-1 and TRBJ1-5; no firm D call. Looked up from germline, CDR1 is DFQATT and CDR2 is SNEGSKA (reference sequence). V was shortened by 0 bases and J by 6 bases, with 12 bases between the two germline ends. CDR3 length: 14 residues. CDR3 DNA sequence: TGCAGTGCTAGAGATAGGCAGGCCGTTCAGCCCCAGCATTTT. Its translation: CSARDRQAVQPQHF.